A selection of T cell receptor beta chains follows, all from one sample in a study of tumor and adjacent non-tumor tissue in lung cancer. TCRdb recomputed calls from the multiplex PCR reads with MiXCR, one row per CDR3 protein. The profile covers some 100,000 distinct CDR3 sequences, with roughly two thirds appearing a single time and roughly 19% taken by the ten largest. The sequenced sample was distant non-tumor lung tissue. Source of these receptors: a man in his thirties or forties with non-small cell lung cancer. Both conserved end residues are part of each CDR3. Fields, in order: clone size, D gene, V gene, J gene, CDR3 protein, CDR3 DNA. The D gene is left open where the match is weak. Clone sizes are given selectively: once, few, many, or a class where the clone is expanded.

clone_size: many; d_call: TRBD1; v_call: TRBV12-5; j_call: TRBJ2-7; cdr3_aa: CASGSTGGEQYF; cdr3_nt: TGTGCTAGTGGTTCTACAGGGGGCGAGCAGTACTTC
clone_size: NA; d_call: NA; v_call: TRBV29-1; j_call: TRBJ2-7; cdr3_aa: CSVEVSSHERYF; cdr3_nt: TGCAGCGTTGAAGTGTCCTCCCACGAGCGGTACTTC
clone_size: NA; d_call: TRBD1; v_call: TRBV11-2; j_call: TRBJ2-7; cdr3_aa: CASSLDRTGIYEQYF; cdr3_nt: TGTGCCAGCAGCTTAGACAGGACAGGTATCTACGAGCAGTACTTC
clone_size: NA; d_call: TRBD2; v_call: TRBV13; j_call: TRBJ2-3; cdr3_aa: CASSSINRRTSVTDTQYF; cdr3_nt: TGTGCCAGCAGCTCTATCAATAGAAGGACTAGCGTCACAGATACGCAGTATTTT
clone_size: NA; d_call: NA; v_call: TRBV12-3/TRBV12-4; j_call: TRBJ2-7; cdr3_aa: CASTSTAVRDKLYF; cdr3_nt: TGTGCCAGCACCTCGACAGCAGTTCGAGACAAGCTGTACTTC
clone_size: once; d_call: NA; v_call: TRBV29-1; j_call: TRBJ1-1; cdr3_aa: CSPQTGGRDTEAFF; cdr3_nt: TGCAGCCCCCAGACGGGCGGGCGAGACACTGAAGCTTTCTTT
clone_size: NA; d_call: NA; v_call: TRBV20-1; j_call: TRBJ1-3; cdr3_aa: CSAKQHSGNPICF; cdr3_nt: TGCAGTGCTAAGCAACATTCTGGAAACCCCATATGTTTT
clone_size: NA; d_call: NA; v_call: TRBV6-5; j_call: TRBJ1-1; cdr3_aa: CASGAQDDYTDAFF; cdr3_nt: TGTGCCAGCGGAGCCCAGGACGATTACACTGATGCTTTCTTT
clone_size: NA; d_call: TRBD1; v_call: TRBV5-5; j_call: TRBJ1-4; cdr3_aa: CANSPTGTGSEKLFF; cdr3_nt: TGTGCCAACAGCCCCACCGGGACAGGGAGCGAAAAACTGTTTTTT
clone_size: NA; d_call: TRBD2; v_call: TRBV11-2; j_call: TRBJ2-3; cdr3_aa: CASSLWFLAGGRTDTQYF; cdr3_nt: TGTGCCAGCAGCTTATGGTTCTTGGCGGGAGGTCGCACGGATACGCAGTATTTT
clone_size: NA; d_call: TRBD2; v_call: TRBV20-1; j_call: TRBJ2-7; cdr3_aa: CSARTSGAFYDQYF; cdr3_nt: TGCAGTGCCAGGACTAGCGGAGCATTCTACGATCAGTACTTC
clone_size: NA; d_call: NA; v_call: TRBV20-1; j_call: TRBJ2-5; cdr3_aa: CIATIGRLLKTQCF; cdr3_nt: TGCATTGCTACAATCGGTCGTCTCCTAAAGACCCAGTGCTTC
clone_size: NA; d_call: TRBD2; v_call: TRBV24-1; j_call: TRBJ2-7; cdr3_aa: CATSELAGRETFHELYF; cdr3_nt: TGTGCCACCAGCGAGCTAGCTGGGAGGGAAACTTTCCACGAGCTGTACTTC
clone_size: medium-sized; d_call: NA; v_call: TRBV20-1; j_call: TRBJ2-4; cdr3_aa: CSAPEGGGNIQYF; cdr3_nt: TGCAGTGCCCCAGAGGGGGGAGGCAACATTCAGTACTTC
clone_size: NA; d_call: TRBD2; v_call: TRBV6-2/TRBV6-3; j_call: TRBJ2-5; cdr3_aa: CVSRTTGLAGGPVGQETQYF; cdr3_nt: TGTGTCAGCAGGACGACGGGACTAGCAGGGGGGCCCGTCGGACAAGAGACCCAGTACTTC
clone_size: NA; d_call: NA; v_call: TRBV11-2; j_call: TRBJ2-7; cdr3_aa: CPTSLGGGPYEQYF; cdr3_nt: TGTCCCACCAGCTTGGGGGGGGGCCCCTACGAGCAGTACTTC
clone_size: NA; d_call: TRBD2; v_call: TRBV20-1; j_call: TRBJ2-3; cdr3_aa: CSAPSGRGRAYTDMQYF; cdr3_nt: TGCAGTGCTCCCAGCGGGAGGGGCCGCGCTTACACAGATATGCAGTATTTT
clone_size: NA; d_call: NA; v_call: TRBV11-2; j_call: TRBJ2-1; cdr3_aa: CASSLSPRTNSYNEQFF; cdr3_nt: TGTGCCAGCAGCTTATCGCCCAGGACTAACAGCTACAATGAGCAGTTCTTC
clone_size: NA; d_call: TRBD2; v_call: TRBV4-1; j_call: TRBJ2-7; cdr3_aa: CTSRLRLAVSYEQYF; cdr3_nt: TGCACCAGCAGACTTAGACTAGCGGTCTCCTACGAGCAGTACTTC
clone_size: once; d_call: TRBD2; v_call: TRBV29-1; j_call: TRBJ2-7; cdr3_aa: CSVALAVVGEQHF; cdr3_nt: TGCAGCGTTGCTCTAGCGGTAGTAGGCGAGCAGCACTTC
clone_size: NA; d_call: NA; v_call: TRBV6-1; j_call: TRBJ1-1; cdr3_aa: CASSDRPDEDEAFF; cdr3_nt: TGTGCCAGCAGTGACAGACCCGATGAGGATGAAGCTTTCTTT
clone_size: few; d_call: NA; v_call: TRBV24-1; j_call: TRBJ1-1; cdr3_aa: CATSDLSTEAFF; cdr3_nt: TGTGCCACCAGTGATTTATCCACTGAAGCTTTCTTT
clone_size: many; d_call: TRBD2; v_call: TRBV5-5; j_call: TRBJ2-7; cdr3_aa: CASSLDGGGSYEQYF; cdr3_nt: TGTGCCAGCAGCTTGGATGGGGGGGGTTCTTACGAGCAGTACTTC
clone_size: NA; d_call: TRBD2; v_call: TRBV29-1; j_call: TRBJ2-1; cdr3_aa: CSVKTRGLAGSEQFF; cdr3_nt: TGCAGCGTAAAGACCCGAGGTCTAGCGGGGAGTGAGCAGTTCTTC
clone_size: NA; d_call: NA; v_call: TRBV11-1; j_call: TRBJ2-1; cdr3_aa: CDSALGGAGDSYNEQFF; cdr3_nt: TGTGACAGCGCCCTCGGTGGGGCAGGGGACTCCTACAATGAGCAGTTCTTC
clone_size: NA; d_call: TRBD1; v_call: TRBV11-2; j_call: TRBJ2-5; cdr3_aa: CASSRSGGIETQYF; cdr3_nt: TGTGCCAGCAGCAGGTCAGGGGGCATAGAGACCCAGTACTTC
clone_size: few; d_call: NA; v_call: TRBV11-1; j_call: TRBJ2-2; cdr3_aa: CASSGRQVMNTGELFF; cdr3_nt: TGTGCCAGCAGCGGCCGACAGGTTATGAACACCGGGGAGCTGTTTTTT
clone_size: few; d_call: NA; v_call: TRBV5-1; j_call: TRBJ2-7; cdr3_aa: CASSLTGSSYEQYF; cdr3_nt: TGCGCCAGCAGCTTGACCGGCAGCTCCTACGAGCAGTACTTC
clone_size: NA; d_call: NA; v_call: TRBV29-1; j_call: TRBJ1-1; cdr3_aa: CSAPNRVTEAFF; cdr3_nt: TGCAGTGCGCCCAACCGGGTCACTGAAGCTTTCTTT
clone_size: few; d_call: TRBD2; v_call: TRBV7-2; j_call: TRBJ2-3; cdr3_aa: CASAMAGGPTDTQYF; cdr3_nt: TGTGCCAGCGCTATGGCGGGAGGGCCCACAGATACGCAGTATTTT
clone_size: NA; d_call: TRBD1; v_call: TRBV20-1; j_call: TRBJ1-1; cdr3_aa: CSARPTGVNIEAFF; cdr3_nt: TGCAGTGCCCGCCCGACAGGGGTGAACATTGAAGCTTTCTTT
clone_size: NA; d_call: TRBD2; v_call: TRBV2; j_call: TRBJ2-3; cdr3_aa: CASSEVAGGLVIDTQYF; cdr3_nt: TGTGCCAGCAGTGAGGTAGCGGGGGGGCTCGTGATAGATACGCAGTATTTT
clone_size: NA; d_call: TRBD1; v_call: TRBV6-5; j_call: TRBJ1-4; cdr3_aa: CASTSPGGPNEKLFF; cdr3_nt: TGTGCCAGTACTTCCCCAGGGGGACCTAATGAAAAACTGTTTTTT
clone_size: many; d_call: TRBD1; v_call: TRBV10-3; j_call: TRBJ2-6; cdr3_aa: CATSPGGSGANVLTF; cdr3_nt: TGTGCCACCAGCCCAGGGGGCTCTGGGGCCAACGTCCTGACTTTC
clone_size: NA; d_call: NA; v_call: TRBV29-1; j_call: TRBJ1-5; cdr3_aa: CSVSLGPEEQPQHF; cdr3_nt: TGCAGTGTCTCCCTGGGCCCCGAAGAACAGCCCCAGCATTTT
clone_size: many; d_call: TRBD2; v_call: TRBV20-1; j_call: TRBJ2-3; cdr3_aa: CSALTLKPGTSGGKVSTDTQYF; cdr3_nt: TGCAGTGCTCTCACCCTGAAGCCTGGGACTAGCGGGGGGAAGGTTAGCACAGATACGCAGTATTTT
clone_size: NA; d_call: NA; v_call: TRBV6-5; j_call: TRBJ1-2; cdr3_aa: CASSYWDKVEGYTF; cdr3_nt: TGTGCCAGCAGTTACTGGGACAAGGTGGAAGGCTACACCTTC
clone_size: many; d_call: NA; v_call: TRBV5-6; j_call: TRBJ2-5; cdr3_aa: CASSQDWQETQYF; cdr3_nt: TGTGCCAGCAGTCAGGACTGGCAAGAGACCCAGTACTTC
clone_size: NA; d_call: TRBD2; v_call: TRBV11-3; j_call: TRBJ2-1; cdr3_aa: CASSLLAGDHGQFF; cdr3_nt: TGTGCCAGCAGCTTATTAGCGGGAGACCATGGGCAATTCTTC
clone_size: NA; d_call: TRBD2; v_call: TRBV11-1; j_call: TRBJ2-5; cdr3_aa: CASSPGLSGGSRQETQYF; cdr3_nt: TGTGCCAGCAGCCCGGGACTATCGGGAGGGTCACGGCAAGAGACCCAGTACTTC
clone_size: NA; d_call: NA; v_call: TRBV20-1; j_call: TRBJ1-4; cdr3_aa: CSARGAGTKLFF; cdr3_nt: TGCAGTGCTAGAGGTGCGGGCACAAAACTGTTTTTT
clone_size: NA; d_call: TRBD1; v_call: TRBV29-1; j_call: TRBJ2-3; cdr3_aa: CRDLRQGTDRQYF; cdr3_nt: TGCAGGGACCTCCGACAGGGCACAGATAGGCAGTATTTT
clone_size: NA; d_call: NA; v_call: TRBV29-1; j_call: TRBJ1-1; cdr3_aa: CSIVTDYTEAFF; cdr3_nt: TGCAGCATAGTGACGGACTACACTGAAGCTTTCTTT
clone_size: NA; d_call: TRBD1; v_call: TRBV29-1; j_call: TRBJ1-1; cdr3_aa: CSAALRDSLNAEAFF; cdr3_nt: TGCAGCGCCGCCCTCCGGGACAGCCTAAACGCTGAAGCATTCTTT
clone_size: many; d_call: NA; v_call: TRBV6-5; j_call: TRBJ2-6; cdr3_aa: CASREGGGGANVLTF; cdr3_nt: TGTGCCAGCAGAGAGGGAGGGGGAGGGGCCAACGTCCTGACTTTC
clone_size: few; d_call: TRBD1; v_call: TRBV5-1; j_call: TRBJ2-1; cdr3_aa: CASSLQGQEQFF; cdr3_nt: TGCGCCAGCAGCTTACAGGGGCAGGAGCAGTTCTTC
clone_size: NA; d_call: NA; v_call: TRBV6-2/TRBV6-3; j_call: TRBJ2-3; cdr3_aa: CANSYLSLDTQYF; cdr3_nt: TGTGCCAACAGTTACCTTTCACTAGATACGCAGTATTTT
clone_size: NA; d_call: NA; v_call: TRBV7-9; j_call: TRBJ2-1; cdr3_aa: CASSLVDSVSYNEQFF; cdr3_nt: TGTGCCAGCAGCTTAGTAGACAGCGTCTCCTACAATGAGCAGTTCTTC